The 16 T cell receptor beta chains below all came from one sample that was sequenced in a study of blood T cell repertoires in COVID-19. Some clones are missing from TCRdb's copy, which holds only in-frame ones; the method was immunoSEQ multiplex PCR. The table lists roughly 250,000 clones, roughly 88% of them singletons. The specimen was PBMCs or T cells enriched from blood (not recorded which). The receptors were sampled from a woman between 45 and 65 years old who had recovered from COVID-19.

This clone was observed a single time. CDR3 sequence reads: CASSIVWDRIYGANVLTF. CDR3 DNA sequence: TGTGCCAGTAGTATCGTTTGGGACAGGATTTATGGGGCCAACGTCCTGACTTTC. The chain recombines TRBV19 with TRBJ2-6, with 8 bases fitting TRBD1. The ends lost 3 bases at V and 3 bases at J; junction bases unmatched: 10. The CDR3 has 18 amino acids. From germline, CDR1 is LNHDA and CDR2 SQIVND (reference sequence).

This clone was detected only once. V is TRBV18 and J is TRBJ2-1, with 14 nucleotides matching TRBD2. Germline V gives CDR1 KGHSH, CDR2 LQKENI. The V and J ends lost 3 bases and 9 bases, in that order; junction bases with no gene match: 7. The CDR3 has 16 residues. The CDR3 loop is CASSPIGTSGSLEQFF. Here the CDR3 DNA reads TGTGCCAGCTCACCCATCGGGACTAGCGGGAGTCTTGAGCAGTTCTTC.

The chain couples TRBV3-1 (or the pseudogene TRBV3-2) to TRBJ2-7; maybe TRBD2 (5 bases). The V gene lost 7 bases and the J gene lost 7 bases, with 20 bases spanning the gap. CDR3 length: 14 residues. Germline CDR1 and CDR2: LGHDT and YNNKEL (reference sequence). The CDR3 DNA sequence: TGTGCCAGCACCCCAAGTAATAGGCCGGGGGAGCAGTACTTC. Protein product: CASTPSNRPGEQYF.

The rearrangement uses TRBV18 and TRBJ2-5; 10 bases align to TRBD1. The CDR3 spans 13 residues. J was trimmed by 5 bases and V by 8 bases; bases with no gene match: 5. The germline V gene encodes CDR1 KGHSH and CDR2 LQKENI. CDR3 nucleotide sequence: TGTGCCAGCCACCCGGGACAGGGGGAGACCCAGTACTTC. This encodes CASHPGQGETQYF.

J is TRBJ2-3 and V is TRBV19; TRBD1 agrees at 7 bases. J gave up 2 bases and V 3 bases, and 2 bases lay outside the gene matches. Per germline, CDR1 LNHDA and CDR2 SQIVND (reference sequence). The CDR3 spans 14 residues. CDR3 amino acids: CASSMTGHTDTQYF. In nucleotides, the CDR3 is TGTGCCAGTAGTATGACAGGGCACACAGATACGCAGTATTTT.

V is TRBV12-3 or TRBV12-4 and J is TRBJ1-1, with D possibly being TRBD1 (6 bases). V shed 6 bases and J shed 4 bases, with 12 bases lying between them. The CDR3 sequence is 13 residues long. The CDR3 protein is CASRVQGGTEAFF. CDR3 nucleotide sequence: TGTGCCAGCAGGGTACAGGGCGGCACTGAAGCTTTCTTT.

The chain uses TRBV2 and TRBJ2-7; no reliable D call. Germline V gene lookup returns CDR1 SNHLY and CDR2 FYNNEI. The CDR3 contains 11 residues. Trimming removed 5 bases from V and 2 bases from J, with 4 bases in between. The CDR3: CASSPAYEQYF. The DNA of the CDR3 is TGTGCCAGCAGTCCGGCCTACGAGCAGTACTTC.

CDR3: CASSDPGGSTDTQYF. The DNA of the CDR3 is TGTGCCAGCAGTGACCCCGGGGGGAGCACAGATACGCAGTATTTT. J is TRBJ2-3 and V is TRBV6-4; 7 bases are shared with TRBD2. The CDR3 contains 15 residues. Germline CDR1 is MRHNA and CDR2 is SNTAGT. After removal of 2 bases from V and 0 bases from J, the junction contained 2 bases not matched to a gene.

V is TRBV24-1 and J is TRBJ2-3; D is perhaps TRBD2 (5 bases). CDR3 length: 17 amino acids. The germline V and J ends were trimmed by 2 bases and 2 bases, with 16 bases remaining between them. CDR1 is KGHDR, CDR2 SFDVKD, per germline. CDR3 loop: CATSDSILRDYTDTQYF. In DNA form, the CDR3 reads TGTGCCACCAGTGATTCGATTTTACGGGATTACACAGATACGCAGTATTTT.

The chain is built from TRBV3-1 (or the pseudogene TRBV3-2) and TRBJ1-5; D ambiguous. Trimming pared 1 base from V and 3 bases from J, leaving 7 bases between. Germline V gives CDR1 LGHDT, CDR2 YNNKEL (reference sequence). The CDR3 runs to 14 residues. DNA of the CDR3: TGTGCCAGCAGCCAAGCTCACAACAATCAGCCCCAGCATTTT. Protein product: CASSQAHNNQPQHF.

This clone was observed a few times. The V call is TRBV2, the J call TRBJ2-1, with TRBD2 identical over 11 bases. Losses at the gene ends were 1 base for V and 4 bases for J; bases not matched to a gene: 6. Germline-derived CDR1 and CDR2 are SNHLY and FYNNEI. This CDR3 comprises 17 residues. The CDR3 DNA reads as TGTGCCAGCAGTGAAGATCCACTAGCGGGAGAGTACAATGAGCAGTTCTTC. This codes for CASSEDPLAGEYNEQFF.

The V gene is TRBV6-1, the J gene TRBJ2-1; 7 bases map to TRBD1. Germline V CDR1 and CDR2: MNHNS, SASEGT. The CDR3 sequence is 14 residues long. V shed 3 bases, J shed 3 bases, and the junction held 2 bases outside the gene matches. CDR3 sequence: CASSEWTGYNEQFF. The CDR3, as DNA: TGTGCCAGCAGTGAGTGGACAGGCTACAATGAGCAGTTCTTC.

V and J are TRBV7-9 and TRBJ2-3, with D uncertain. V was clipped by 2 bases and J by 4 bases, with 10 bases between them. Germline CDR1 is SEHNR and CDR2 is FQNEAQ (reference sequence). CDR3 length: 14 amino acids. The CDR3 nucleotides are TGTGCCAGCAGCTTAATTTCTAGTTCAGATACGCAGTATTTT. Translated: CASSLISSSDTQYF. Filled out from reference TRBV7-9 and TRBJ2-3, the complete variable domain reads DTGVSQNPRHKITKRGQNVTFRCDPISEHNRLYWYRQTLGQGPEFLTYFQNEAQLEKSRLLSDRFSAERPKGSFSTLEIQRTEQGDSAMYLCASSLISSSDTQYFGPGTRLTVL.

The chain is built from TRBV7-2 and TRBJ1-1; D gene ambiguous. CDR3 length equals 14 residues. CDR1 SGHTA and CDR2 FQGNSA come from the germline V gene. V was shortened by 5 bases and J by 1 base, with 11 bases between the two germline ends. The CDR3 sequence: CASSPGSANTEAFF. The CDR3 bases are TGTGCCAGCAGCCCCGGGTCGGCGAACACTGAAGCTTTCTTT.

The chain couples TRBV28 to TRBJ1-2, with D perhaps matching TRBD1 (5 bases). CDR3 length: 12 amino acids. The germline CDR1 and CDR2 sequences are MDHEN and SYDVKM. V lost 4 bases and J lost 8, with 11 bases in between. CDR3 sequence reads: CASSSTERGYTF. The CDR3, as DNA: TGTGCCAGCAGTTCGACAGAACGGGGCTACACCTTC.

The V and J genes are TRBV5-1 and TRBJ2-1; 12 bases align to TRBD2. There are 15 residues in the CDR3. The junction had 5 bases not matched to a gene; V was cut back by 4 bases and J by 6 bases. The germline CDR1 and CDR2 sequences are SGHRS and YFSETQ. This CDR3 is CASSLAGGTLNEQFF. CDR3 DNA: TGCGCCAGCAGCCTAGCGGGAGGGACACTCAATGAGCAGTTCTTC.